Sequencing of this T cell receptor beta chain was carried out in a study of T cells after yellow fever vaccination. Germline CDR1 and CDR2: LGHDT and YNNKEL (reference sequence). This CDR3 comprises 14 residues. V shed 2 bases and J 3 bases; nucleotides not matched to a gene: 3. TCRdb used MiXCR to reprocess the 5' RACE reads, holding one entry per CDR3 protein. The sample carries 500,000 to 650,000 distinct CDR3 sequences, 13% recorded once. The clonotype was recovered from a man younger than 45 who received the YFV17D yellow fever vaccine. The source was PBMCs, collected on the day of the yellow fever booster vaccination. The J gene is TRBJ2-7, the V gene TRBV3-1; 8 nucleotides line up with TRBD2. The CDR3 here is CASSQSGGVYEQYF. CDR3 in DNA: TGTGCCAGCAGCCAATCGGGAGGGGTCTACGAGCAGTACTTC.